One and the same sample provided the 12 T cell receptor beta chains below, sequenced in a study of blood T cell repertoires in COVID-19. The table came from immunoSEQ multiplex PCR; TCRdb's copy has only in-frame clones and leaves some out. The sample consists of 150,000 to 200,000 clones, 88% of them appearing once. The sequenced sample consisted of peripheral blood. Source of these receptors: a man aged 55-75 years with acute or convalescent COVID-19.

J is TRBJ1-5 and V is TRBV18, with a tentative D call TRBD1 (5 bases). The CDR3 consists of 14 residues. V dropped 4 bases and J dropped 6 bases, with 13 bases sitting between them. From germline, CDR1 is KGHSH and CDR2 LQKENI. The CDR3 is CASSHRTFPQPQHF. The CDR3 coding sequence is TGTGCCAGCTCACATCGGACATTCCCTCAGCCCCAGCATTTT.

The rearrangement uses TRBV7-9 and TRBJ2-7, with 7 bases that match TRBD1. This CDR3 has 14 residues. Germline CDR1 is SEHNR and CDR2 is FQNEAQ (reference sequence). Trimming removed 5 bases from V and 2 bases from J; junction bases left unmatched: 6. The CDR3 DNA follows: TGTGCCAGCAGCCCCGGGACAGTGCCCTACGAGCAGTACGTC. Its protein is CASSPGTVPYEQYV.

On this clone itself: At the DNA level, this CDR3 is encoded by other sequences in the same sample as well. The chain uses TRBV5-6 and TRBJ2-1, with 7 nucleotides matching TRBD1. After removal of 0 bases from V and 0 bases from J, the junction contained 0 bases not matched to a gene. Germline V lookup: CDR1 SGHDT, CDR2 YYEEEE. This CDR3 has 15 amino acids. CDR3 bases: TGTGCCAGCAGCTTGGACAGGGGCTCCTACAATGAGCAGTTCTTC. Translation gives CASSLDRGSYNEQFF.

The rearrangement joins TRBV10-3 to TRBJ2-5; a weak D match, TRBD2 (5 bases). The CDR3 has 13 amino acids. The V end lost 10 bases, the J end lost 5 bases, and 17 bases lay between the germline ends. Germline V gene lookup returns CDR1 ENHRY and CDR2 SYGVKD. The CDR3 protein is CARHERAGETQYF. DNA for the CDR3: TGTGCCAGACACGAGAGGGCTGGTGAGACCCAGTACTTC.

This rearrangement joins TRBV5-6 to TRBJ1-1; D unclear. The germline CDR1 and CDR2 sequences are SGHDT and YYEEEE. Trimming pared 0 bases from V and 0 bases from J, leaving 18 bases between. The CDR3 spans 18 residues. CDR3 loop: CASSLENTWSSMNTEAFF. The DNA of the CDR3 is TGTGCCAGCAGCTTGGAGAACACCTGGAGTAGCATGAACACTGAAGCTTTCTTT.

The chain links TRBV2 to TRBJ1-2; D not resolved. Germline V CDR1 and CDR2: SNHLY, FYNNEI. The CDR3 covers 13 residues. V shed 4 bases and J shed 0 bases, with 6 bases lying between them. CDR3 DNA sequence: TGTGCCAGCAGTGGTTCAGCTAACTATGGCTACACCTTC. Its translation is CASSGSANYGYTF.

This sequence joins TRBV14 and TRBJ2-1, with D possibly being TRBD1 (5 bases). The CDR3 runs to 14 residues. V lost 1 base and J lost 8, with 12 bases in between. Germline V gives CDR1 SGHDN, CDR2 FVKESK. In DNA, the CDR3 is TGTGCCAGCAGCCAAGCTTTAACAGGTTATGAGCAGTTCTTC. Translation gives CASSQALTGYEQFF.

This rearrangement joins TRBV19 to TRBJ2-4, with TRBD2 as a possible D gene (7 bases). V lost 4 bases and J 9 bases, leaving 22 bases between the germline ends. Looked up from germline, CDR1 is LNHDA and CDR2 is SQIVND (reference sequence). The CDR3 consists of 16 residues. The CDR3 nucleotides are TGTGCCAGTAGTAGTAGAGGGGGGGCCCGTCACAGCATTCAGTACTTC. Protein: CASSSRGGARHSIQYF.

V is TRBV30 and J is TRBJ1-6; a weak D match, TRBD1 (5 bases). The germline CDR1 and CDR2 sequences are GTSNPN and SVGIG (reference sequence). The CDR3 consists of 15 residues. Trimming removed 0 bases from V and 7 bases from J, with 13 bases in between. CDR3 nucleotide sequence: TGTGCCTGGAGTGTGGGGCTCTCTGGGAATTCACCCCTCCACTTT. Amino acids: CAWSVGLSGNSPLHF.

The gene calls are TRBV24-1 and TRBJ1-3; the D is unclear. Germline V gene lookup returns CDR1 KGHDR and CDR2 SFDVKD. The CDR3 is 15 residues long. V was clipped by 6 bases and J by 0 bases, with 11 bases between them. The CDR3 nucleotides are TGTGCCACCAGTTCAGGAGGAGTCTCTGGAAACACCATATATTTT. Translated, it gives CATSSGGVSGNTIYF.

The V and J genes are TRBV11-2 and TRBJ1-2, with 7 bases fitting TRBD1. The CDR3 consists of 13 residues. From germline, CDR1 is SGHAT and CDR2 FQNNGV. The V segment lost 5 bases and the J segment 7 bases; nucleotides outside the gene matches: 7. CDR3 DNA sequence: TGTGCCAGCAGCCCAACAGGGGCGGCTGGCTACACCTTC. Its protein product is CASSPTGAAGYTF.

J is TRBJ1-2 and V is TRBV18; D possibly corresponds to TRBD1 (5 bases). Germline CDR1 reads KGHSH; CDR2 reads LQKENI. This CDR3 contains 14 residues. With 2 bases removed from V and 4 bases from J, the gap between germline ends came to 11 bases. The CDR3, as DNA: TGTGCCAGCTCACCATCCCCAACAGGCTATGGCTACACCTTC. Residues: CASSPSPTGYGYTF.